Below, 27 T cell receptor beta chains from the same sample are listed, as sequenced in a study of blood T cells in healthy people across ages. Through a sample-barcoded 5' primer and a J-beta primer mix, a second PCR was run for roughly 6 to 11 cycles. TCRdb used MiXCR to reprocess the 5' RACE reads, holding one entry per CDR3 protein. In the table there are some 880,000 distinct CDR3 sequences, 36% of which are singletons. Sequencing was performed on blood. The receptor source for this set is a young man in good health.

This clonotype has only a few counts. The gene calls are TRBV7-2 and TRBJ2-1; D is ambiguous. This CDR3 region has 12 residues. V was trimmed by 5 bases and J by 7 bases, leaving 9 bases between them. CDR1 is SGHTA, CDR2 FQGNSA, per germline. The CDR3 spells CASSQPSNEQFF. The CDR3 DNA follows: TGTGCCAGCAGCCAACCTAGTAATGAGCAGTTCTTC.

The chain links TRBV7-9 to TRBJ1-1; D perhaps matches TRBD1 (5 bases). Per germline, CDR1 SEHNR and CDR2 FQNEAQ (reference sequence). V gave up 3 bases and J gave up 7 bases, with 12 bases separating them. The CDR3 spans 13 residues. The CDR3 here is CASSLGPGLEAFF. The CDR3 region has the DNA TGTGCCAGCAGCTTGGGGCCAGGCCTTGAAGCTTTCTTT.

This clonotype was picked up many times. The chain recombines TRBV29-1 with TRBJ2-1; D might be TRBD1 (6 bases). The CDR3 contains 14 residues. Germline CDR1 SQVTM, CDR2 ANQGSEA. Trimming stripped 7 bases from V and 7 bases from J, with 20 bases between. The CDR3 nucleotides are TGCAGCGACCGGGACACCAGGACGTTTAATGAGCAGTTCTTC. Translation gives CSDRDTRTFNEQFF.

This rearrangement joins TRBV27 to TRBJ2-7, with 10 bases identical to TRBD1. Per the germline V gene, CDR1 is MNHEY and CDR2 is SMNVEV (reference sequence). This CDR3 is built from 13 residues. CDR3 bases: TGTACAAGTAGGGACAGGGGCTCCTACGAGCAGTACTTC. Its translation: CTSRDRGSYEQYF.

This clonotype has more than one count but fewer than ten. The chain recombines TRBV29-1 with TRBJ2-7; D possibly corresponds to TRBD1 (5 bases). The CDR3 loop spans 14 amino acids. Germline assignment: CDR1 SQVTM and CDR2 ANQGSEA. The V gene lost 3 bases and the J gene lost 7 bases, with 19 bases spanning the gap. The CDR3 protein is CSVELQGWANEQYF. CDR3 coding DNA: TGCAGCGTTGAGTTGCAGGGATGGGCAAATGAGCAGTACTTC.

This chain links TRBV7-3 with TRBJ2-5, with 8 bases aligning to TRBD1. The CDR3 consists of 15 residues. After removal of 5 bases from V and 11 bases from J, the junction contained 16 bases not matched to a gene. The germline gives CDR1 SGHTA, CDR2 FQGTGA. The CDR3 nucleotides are TGTGCCAGCAGCCCTGCCGGACAGGGATCCAATGAGCAGTACTTC. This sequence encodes CASSPAGQGSNEQYF.

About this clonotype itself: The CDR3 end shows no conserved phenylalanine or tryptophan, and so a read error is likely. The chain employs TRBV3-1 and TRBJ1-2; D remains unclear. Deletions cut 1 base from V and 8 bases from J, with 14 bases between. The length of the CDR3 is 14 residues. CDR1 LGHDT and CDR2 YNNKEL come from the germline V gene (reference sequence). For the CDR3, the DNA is TGTGCCAGCAGCCAAGGACCGAACGAGGGCGGCTACACCTCC. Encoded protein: CASSQGPNEGGYTS.

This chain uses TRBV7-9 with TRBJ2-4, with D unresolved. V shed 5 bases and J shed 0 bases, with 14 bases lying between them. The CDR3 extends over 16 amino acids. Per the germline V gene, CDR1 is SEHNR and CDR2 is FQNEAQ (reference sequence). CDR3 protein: CASSPQGEIAKNIQYF. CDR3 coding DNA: TGTGCCAGCAGCCCCCAAGGAGAAATAGCCAAAAACATTCAGTACTTC.

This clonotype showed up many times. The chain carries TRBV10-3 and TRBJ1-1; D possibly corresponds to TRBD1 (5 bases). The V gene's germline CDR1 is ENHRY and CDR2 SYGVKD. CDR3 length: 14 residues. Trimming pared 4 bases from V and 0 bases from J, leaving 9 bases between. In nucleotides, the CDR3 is TGTGCCATCAGTGTCGACAGAATGAACACTGAAGCTTTCTTT. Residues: CAISVDRMNTEAFF.

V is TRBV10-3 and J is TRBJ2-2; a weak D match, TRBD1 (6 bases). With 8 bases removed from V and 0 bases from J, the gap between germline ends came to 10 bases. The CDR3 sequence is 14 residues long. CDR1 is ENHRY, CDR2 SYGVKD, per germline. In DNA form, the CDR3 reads TGTGCCATCTATGGGGGCCCGAACACCGGGGAGCTGTTTTTT. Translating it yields CAIYGGPNTGELFF.

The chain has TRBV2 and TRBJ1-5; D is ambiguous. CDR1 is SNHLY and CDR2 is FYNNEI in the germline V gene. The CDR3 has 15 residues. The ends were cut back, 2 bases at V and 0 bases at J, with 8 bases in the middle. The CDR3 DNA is TGTGCCAGCAGTGAATCGGTGTATAGCAATCAGCCCCAGCATTTT. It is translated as CASSESVYSNQPQHF.

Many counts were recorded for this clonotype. CDR3 in DNA: TGTGCCAGCAGCCGACAGGGGAGCACAGATACGCAGTATTTT. It yields the protein CASSRQGSTDTQYF. The rearrangement uses TRBV2 and TRBJ2-3; 8 bases are a match to TRBD1. The CDR3 loop spans 14 amino acids. CDR1 is SNHLY and CDR2 is FYNNEI in the germline V gene. J lost 0 bases, V lost 6 bases, and 2 bases had no gene match.

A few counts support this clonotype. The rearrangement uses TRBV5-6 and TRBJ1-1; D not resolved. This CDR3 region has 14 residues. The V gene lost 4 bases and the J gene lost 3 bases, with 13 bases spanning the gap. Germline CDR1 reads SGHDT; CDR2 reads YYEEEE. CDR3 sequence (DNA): TGTGCCAGCAGCCCGGAGTGGGCCGACACTGAAGCTTTCTTT. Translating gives CASSPEWADTEAFF.

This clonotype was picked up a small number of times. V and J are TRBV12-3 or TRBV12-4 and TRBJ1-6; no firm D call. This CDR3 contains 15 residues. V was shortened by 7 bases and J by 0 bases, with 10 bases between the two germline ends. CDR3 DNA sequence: TGTGCCAGCACCCCGACCTCCTCCTATAATTCACCCCTCCACTTT. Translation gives CASTPTSSYNSPLHF.

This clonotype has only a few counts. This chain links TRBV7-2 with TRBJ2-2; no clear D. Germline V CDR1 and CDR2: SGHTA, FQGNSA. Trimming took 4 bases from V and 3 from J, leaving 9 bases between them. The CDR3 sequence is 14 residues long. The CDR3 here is CASSSELDTGELFF. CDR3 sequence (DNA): TGTGCCAGCAGCTCAGAGTTGGACACCGGGGAGCTGTTTTTT.

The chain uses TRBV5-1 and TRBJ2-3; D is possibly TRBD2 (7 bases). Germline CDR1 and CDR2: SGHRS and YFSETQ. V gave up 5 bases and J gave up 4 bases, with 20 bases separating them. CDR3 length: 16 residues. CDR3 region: CASRQEGGGLPDTQYF. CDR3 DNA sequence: TGCGCCAGCAGACAGGAGGGCGGGGGCCTCCCAGATACGCAGTATTTT.

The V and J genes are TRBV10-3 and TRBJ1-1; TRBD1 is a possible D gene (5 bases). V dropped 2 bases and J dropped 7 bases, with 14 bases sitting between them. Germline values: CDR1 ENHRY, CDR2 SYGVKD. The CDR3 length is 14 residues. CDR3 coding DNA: TGTGCCATCAGTGAGCCATTGGTGGGGGGTGAAGCTTTCTTT. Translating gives CAISEPLVGGEAFF.

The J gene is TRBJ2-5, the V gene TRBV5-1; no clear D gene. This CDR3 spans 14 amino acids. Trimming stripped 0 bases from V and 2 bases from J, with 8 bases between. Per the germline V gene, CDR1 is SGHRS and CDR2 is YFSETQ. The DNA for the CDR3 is TGCGCCAGCAGCTTGGATGGGATACAAGAGACCCAGTACTTC. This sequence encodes CASSLDGIQETQYF. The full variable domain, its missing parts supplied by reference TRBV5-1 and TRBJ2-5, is KAGVTQTPRYLIKTRGQQVTLSCSPISGHRSVSWYQQTPGQGLQFLFEYFSETQRNKGNFPGRFSGRQFSNSRSEMNVSTLELGDSALYLCASSLDGIQETQYFGPGTRLLVL.

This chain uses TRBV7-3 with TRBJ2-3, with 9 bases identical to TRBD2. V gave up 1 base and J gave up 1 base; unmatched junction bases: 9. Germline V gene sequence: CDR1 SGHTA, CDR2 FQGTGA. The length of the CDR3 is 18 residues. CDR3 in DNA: TGTGCCAGCAGCTTAATTGGGACTAGCCCGGTCCGCACAGATACGCAGTATTTT. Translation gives CASSLIGTSPVRTDTQYF. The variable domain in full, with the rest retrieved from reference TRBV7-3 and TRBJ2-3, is GAGVSQTPSNKVTEKGKYVELRCDPISGHTALYWYRQSLGQGPEFLIYFQGTGAADDSGLPNDRFFAVRPEGSVSTLKIQRTERGDSAVYLCASSLIGTSPVRTDTQYFGPGTRLTVL.

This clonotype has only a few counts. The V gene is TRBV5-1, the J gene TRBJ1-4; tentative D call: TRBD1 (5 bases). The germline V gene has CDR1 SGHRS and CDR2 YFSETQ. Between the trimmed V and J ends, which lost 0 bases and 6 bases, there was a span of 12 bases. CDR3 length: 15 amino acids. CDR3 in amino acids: CASSLAEGADEKLFF. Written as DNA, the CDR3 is TGCGCCAGCAGCTTGGCCGAAGGGGCTGATGAAAAACTGTTTTTT.

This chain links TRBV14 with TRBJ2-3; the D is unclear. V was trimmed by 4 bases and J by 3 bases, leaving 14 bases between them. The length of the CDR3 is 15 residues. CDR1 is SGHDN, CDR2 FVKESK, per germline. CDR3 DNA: TGTGCCAGCAGCCTCCGGCTCCAAGGGACAGATACGCAGTATTTT. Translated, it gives CASSLRLQGTDTQYF.

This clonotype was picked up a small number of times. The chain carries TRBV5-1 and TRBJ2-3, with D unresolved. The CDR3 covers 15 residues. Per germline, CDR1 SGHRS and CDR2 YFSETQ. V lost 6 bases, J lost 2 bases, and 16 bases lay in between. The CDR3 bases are TGCGCCAGCAACTCGGGCAGTCACCCCACAGATACGCAGTATTTT. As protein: CASNSGSHPTDTQYF.

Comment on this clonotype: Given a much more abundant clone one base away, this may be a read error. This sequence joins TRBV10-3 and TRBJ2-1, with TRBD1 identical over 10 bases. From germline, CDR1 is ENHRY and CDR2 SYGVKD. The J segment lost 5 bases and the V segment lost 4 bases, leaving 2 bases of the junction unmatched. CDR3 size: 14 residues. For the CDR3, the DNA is TGTGCCATCAGTGGAGGACAGGGGGACAATGAGCAGTTCTTC. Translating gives CAISGGQGDNEQFF.

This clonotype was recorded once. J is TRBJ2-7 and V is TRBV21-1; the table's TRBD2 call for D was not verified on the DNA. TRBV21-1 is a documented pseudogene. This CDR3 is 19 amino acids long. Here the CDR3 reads CASSSPPRTSGGRSNEQYF. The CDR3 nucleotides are TGTGCCAGCAGCAGCCCCCCCAGGACTAGCGGGGGGAGATCGAATGAGCAGTACTTC.

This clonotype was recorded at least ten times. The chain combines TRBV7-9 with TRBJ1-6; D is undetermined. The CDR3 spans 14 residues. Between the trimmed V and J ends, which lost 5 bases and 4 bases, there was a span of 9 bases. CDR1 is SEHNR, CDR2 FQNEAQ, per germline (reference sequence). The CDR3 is CASSPGLYNSPLHF. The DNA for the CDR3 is TGTGCCAGCAGCCCCGGACTGTATAATTCACCCCTCCACTTT.

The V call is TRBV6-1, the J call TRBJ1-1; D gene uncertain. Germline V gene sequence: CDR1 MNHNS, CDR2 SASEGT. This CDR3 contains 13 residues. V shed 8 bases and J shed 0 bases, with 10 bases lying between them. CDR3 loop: CASPAGVNTEAFF. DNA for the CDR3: TGTGCCAGCCCCGCGGGAGTGAACACTGAAGCTTTCTTT.

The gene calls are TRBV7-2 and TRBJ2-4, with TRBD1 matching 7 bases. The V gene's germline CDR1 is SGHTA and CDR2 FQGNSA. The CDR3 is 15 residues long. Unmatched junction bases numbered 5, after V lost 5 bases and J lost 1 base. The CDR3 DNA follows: TGTGCCAGCAGCGACAGGGTTTCCGCCAAAAACATTCAGTACTTC. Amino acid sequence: CASSDRVSAKNIQYF.